Listed here is a single T cell receptor beta chain. CDR1 SGHVS and CDR2 FQNEAQ come from the germline V gene. The CDR3 length is 13 residues. This entry comes from a study of T cells expressing NK-cell markers. Each CDR3 protein gets one entry in TCRdb, which reprocessed the 5' RACE reads and gives no DNA. This table holds about 110,000 distinct CDR3 sequences. This clonotype was sampled from a woman between 18 and 70 years old in good health. The gene calls are TRBV7-8 and TRBJ2-3. Sequencing input: blood T cells: a sorted CD56 or NKG2C T cell subset, CD4+ or CD8+ T cells, or bulk PBMC T cells (not recorded which). The CDR3 region is CASTDPRTDTQYF.